This TCR beta chain was documented in a study of T cell repertoires in cytomegalovirus infection. Study-level information: Public signatures in TCR beta pointed to CMV infection and matching HLA type.

Trimming left V 5 bases short and J 7 bases short, with 13 bases between. Germline V gene data show CDR1 as SGHAT and CDR2 as FQNNGV. The CDR3 length is 13 residues. TCRdb re-analysed the reads in MiXCR, keeping a single row per CDR3 protein. The sample carries about 240,000 distinct CDR3 sequences, roughly 12% recorded once. The genes are TRBV11-2 and TRBJ2-3; a possible D gene is TRBD2 (5 bases). Sequencing used PBMCs. The TCR originated in a human donor in good health (CMV status not recorded). Some clones in this sample may be carry-over from other donors' samples. The CDR3 sequence: CASSPRGGNTQYF. For the CDR3, the DNA is TGTGCCAGCAGCCCTCGTGGAGGAAATACGCAGTATTTT.